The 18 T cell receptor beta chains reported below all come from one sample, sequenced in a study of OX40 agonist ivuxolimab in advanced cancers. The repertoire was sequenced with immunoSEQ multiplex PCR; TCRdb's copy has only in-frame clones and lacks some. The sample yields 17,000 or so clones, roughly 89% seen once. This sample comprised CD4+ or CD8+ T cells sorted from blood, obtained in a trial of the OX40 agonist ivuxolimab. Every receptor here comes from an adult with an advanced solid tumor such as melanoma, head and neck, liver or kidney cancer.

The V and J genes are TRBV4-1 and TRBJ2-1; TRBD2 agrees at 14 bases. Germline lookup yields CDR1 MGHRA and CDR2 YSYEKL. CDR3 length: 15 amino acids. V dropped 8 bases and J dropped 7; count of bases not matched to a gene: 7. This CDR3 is CASSATSGGANEQFF. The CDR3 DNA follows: TGCGCCAGCTCCGCGACTAGCGGGGGGGCGAATGAGCAGTTCTTC.

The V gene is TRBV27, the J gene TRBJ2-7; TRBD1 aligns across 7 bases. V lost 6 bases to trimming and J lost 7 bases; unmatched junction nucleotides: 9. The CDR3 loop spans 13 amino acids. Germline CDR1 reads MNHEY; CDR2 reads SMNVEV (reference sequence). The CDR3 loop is CASSTQTGREQYF. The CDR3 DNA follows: TGTGCCAGCAGCACCCAGACAGGGAGAGAGCAGTACTTC.

The CDR3 loop reads CASSSPGEIQPQHF. CDR3 DNA: TGTGCCAGCAGTTCCCCGGGGGAGATTCAGCCCCAGCATTTT. The gene calls are TRBV6-6 and TRBJ1-5; TRBD1 might be the D (5 bases). Trimming pared 4 bases from V and 6 bases from J, leaving 13 bases between. The CDR3 totals 14 residues. CDR1 and CDR2 (germline): MNHNY, SVGAGI (reference sequence).

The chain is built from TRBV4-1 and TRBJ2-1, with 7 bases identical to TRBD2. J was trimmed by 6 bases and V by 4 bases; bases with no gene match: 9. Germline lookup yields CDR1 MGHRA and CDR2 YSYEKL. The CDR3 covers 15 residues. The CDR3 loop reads CASSPPLAAFNEQFF. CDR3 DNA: TGCGCCAGCAGCCCCCCGCTAGCGGCCTTCAATGAGCAGTTCTTC.

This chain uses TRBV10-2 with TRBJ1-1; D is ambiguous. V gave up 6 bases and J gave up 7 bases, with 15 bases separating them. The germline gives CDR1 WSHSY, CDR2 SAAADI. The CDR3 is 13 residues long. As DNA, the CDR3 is TGCGCCAGCAGAACCAGGTACTTTAATGAAGCTTTCTTT. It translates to CASRTRYFNEAFF.

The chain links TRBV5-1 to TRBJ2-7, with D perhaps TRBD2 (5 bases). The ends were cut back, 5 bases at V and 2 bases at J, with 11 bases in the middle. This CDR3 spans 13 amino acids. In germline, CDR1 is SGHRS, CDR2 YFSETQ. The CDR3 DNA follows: TGCGCCAGCAGTTCACAGAGGGCCTACGAGCAGTACTTC. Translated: CASSSQRAYEQYF.

The CDR3 sequence is CASSSGQWIEPQHF. The CDR3 bases are TGTGCCAGCAGTTCCGGACAGTGGATCGAGCCCCAGCATTTT. V and J are TRBV27 and TRBJ1-5; weak D call: TRBD1 (6 bases). The CDR3 has 14 amino acids. V lost 4 bases and J 8 bases, leaving 15 bases between the germline ends. Germline V gene data show CDR1 as MNHEY and CDR2 as SMNVEV (reference sequence).

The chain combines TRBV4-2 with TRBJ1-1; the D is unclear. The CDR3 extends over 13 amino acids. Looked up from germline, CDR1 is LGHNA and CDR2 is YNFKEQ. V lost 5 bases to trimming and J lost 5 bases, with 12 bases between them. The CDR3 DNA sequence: TGTGCCAGCAGCTCGCATCAAGGAACTGAAGCTTTCTTT. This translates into CASSSHQGTEAFF.

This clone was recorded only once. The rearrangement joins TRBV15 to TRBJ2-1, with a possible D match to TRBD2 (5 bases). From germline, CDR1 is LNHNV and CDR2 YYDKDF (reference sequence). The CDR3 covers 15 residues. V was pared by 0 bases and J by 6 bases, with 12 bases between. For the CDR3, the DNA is TGTGCCACCAGCAGAGATCAAGGACTTCTCAATGAGCAGTTCTTC. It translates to CATSRDQGLLNEQFF.

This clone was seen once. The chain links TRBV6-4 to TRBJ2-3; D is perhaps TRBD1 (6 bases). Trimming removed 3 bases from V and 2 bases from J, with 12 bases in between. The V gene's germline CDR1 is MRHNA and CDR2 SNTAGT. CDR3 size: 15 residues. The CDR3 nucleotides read TGTGCCAGCAGTGAGGGGGCACTAACCACAGATACGCAGTATTTT. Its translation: CASSEGALTTDTQYF.

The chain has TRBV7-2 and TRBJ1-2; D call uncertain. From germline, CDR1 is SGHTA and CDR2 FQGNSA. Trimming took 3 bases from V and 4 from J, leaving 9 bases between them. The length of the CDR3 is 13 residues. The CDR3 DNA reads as TGTGCCAGCAGCTTCGGACTCTTCTATGGCTACACCTTC. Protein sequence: CASSFGLFYGYTF.

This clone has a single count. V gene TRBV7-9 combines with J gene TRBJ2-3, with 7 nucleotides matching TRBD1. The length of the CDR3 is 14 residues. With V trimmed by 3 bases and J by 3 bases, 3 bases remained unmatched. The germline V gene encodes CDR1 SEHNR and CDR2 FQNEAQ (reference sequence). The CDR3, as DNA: TGTGCCAGCAGCTTGACAGGGTTAACAGATACGCAGTATTTT. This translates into CASSLTGLTDTQYF.

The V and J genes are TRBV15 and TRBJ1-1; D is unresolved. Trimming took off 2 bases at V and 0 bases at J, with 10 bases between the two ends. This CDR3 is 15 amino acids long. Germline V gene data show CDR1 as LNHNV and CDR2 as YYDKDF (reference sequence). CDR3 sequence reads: CATSRQPRLNTEAFF. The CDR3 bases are TGTGCCACCAGCAGACAGCCCCGTTTGAACACTGAAGCTTTCTTT.

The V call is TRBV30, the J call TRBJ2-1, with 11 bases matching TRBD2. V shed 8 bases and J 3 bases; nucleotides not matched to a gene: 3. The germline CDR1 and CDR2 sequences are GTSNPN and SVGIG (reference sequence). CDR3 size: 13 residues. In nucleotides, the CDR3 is TGTGCCGGCACTAGCGGGGGCTACAATGAGCAGTTCTTC. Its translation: CAGTSGGYNEQFF.

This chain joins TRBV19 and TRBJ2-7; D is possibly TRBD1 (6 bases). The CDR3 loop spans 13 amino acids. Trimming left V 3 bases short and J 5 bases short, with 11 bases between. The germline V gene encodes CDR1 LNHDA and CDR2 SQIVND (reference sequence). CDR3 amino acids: CASSIKGGNEQYF. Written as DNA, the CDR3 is TGTGCCAGTAGTATTAAAGGGGGAAACGAGCAGTACTTC.

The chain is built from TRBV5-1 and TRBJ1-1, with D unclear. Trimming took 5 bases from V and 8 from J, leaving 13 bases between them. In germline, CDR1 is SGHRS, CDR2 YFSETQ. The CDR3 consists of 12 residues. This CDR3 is CASRLLSGEAFF. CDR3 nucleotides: TGCGCCAGCAGGCTCCTTTCGGGAGAAGCTTTCTTT.

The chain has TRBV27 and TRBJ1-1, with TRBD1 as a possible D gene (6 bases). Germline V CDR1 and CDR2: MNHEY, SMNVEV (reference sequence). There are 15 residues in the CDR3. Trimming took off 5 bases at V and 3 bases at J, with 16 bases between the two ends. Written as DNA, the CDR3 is TGTGCCAGCAGTCGGGGTGGGGCAGGGGACACTGAAGCTTTCTTT. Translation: CASSRGGAGDTEAFF.

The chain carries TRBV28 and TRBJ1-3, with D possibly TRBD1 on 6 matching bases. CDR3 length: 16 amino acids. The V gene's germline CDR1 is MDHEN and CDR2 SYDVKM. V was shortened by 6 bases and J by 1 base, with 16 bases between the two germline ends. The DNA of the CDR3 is TGTGCCAGCAGCCTGTCGACAGGTTATTCTGGAAACACCATATATTTT. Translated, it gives CASSLSTGYSGNTIYF.